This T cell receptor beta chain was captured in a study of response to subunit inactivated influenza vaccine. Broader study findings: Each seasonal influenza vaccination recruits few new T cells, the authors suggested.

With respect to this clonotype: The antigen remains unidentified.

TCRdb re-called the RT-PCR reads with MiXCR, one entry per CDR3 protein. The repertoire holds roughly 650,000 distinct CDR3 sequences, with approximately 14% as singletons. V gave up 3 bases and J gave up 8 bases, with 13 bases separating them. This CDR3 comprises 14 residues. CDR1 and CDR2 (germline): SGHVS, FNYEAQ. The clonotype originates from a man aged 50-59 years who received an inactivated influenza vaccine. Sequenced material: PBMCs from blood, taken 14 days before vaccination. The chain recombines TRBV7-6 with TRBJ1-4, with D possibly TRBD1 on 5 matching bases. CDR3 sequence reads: CASSFGRRGEKLFF. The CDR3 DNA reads TGTGCCAGCAGCTTTGGACGAAGGGGAGAAAAACTGTTTTTT.